A single sample gave rise to the 23 T cell receptor beta chains below, sequenced in a study of T cells after yellow fever vaccination. MiXCR was run by TCRdb on the 5' RACE reads, yielding one entry per CDR3 protein. Of some 110,000 distinct CDR3 sequences listed, 7.2% are singletons. The material was CD4+ T cells sorted from PBMCs, obtained around 45 days after the first yellow fever vaccination. These TCRs come from a young man who received the YFV17D yellow fever vaccine.

This clonotype was seen many times. The chain employs TRBV12-3 or TRBV12-4 and TRBJ1-2, with TRBD1 identical over 9 bases. This CDR3 has 13 residues. V shed 6 bases, J shed 7 bases, and the junction held 6 bases outside the gene matches. The CDR3 DNA sequence: TGTGCCAGCAGATGGACAGGGGCGGGTGGCTACACCTTC. Translation gives CASRWTGAGGYTF.

This clonotype appeared many times. The V gene is TRBV5-1, the J gene TRBJ2-7; 8 nucleotides line up with TRBD1. This CDR3 spans 15 amino acids. The trim removed 3 bases at V and 0 bases at J, leaving 5 bases unmatched. Germline CDR1 reads SGHRS; CDR2 reads YFSETQ. In DNA form, the CDR3 reads TGCGCCAGCAGCTCCGGACAGGGATTCTCCTACGAGCAGTACTTC. Translated, it gives CASSSGQGFSYEQYF.

Notes on this clonotype: One base away lies a much larger clone, so this may be a sequencing read error. The genes are TRBV30 and TRBJ2-1; possibly TRBD1 for D (6 bases). Looked up from germline, CDR1 is GTSNPN and CDR2 is SVGIG (reference sequence). The CDR3 contains 13 residues. Trimming left V 5 bases short and J 10 bases short, with 18 bases between. The CDR3 sequence is CAWAGQCVREQFF. The CDR3 nucleotides read TGTGCCTGGGCCGGACAGTGCGTCCGAGAGCAGTTCTTC.

Ten or more counts support this clonotype. The chain has TRBV20-1 and TRBJ1-3, with D unresolved. CDR3 length: 14 amino acids. The V end was cut by 2 bases, the J end by 0 bases, with 8 bases between. CDR1 and CDR2 (germline): DFQATT, SNEGSKA (reference sequence). The CDR3 DNA is TGCAGTGCTAGATTTCAGATCTCTGGAAACACCATATATTTT. Amino acid sequence: CSARFQISGNTIYF.

The chain carries TRBV20-1 and TRBJ1-5; TRBD1 matches at 7 bases. The CDR3 spans 15 residues. Looked up from germline, CDR1 is DFQATT and CDR2 is SNEGSKA (reference sequence). J gave up 5 bases and V 1 base, and 8 bases lay outside the gene matches. CDR3 in DNA: TGCAGTGCTAGAGTCAGAGGGGGCGGCTATCAGCCCCAGCATTTT. Translating it yields CSARVRGGGYQPQHF.

In this sample, this clonotype turned up many times. This rearrangement joins TRBV7-6 to TRBJ2-5; TRBD2 agrees at 14 bases. The CDR3 loop spans 18 amino acids. CDR1 and CDR2 (germline): SGHVS, FNYEAQ. V was clipped by 0 bases and J by 4 bases; unmatched bases: 7. CDR3 DNA: TGTGCCAGCAGCTTAGCGAGTGGGACTAGCGGGGGAAGAGAGACCCAGTACTTC. It encodes CASSLASGTSGGRETQYF.

In its sample, this clonotype was seen many times. The rearrangement uses TRBV11-2 and TRBJ2-5; D uncertain. Trimming pared 3 bases from V and 7 bases from J, leaving 15 bases between. Looked up from germline, CDR1 is SGHAT and CDR2 is FQNNGV. The CDR3 contains 14 residues. The CDR3 reads CASSFPLGPGTQYF. CDR3 sequence (DNA): TGTGCCAGCAGCTTCCCCCTGGGCCCCGGGACCCAGTACTTC.

This clonotype came up many times. J is TRBJ2-3 and V is TRBV6-1; D may be TRBD1 (6 bases). CDR1 and CDR2 from the germline V gene are MNHNS and SASEGT. This CDR3 region has 16 residues. Deletions cut 3 bases from V and 8 bases from J, with 21 bases between. The CDR3 here is CASSDLAGGRPSTQYF. CDR3 DNA: TGTGCCAGCAGTGACCTGGCTGGGGGCCGGCCCAGTACGCAGTATTTT.

A word on this clonotype: A clone one base away is much larger, so this may be a read error. As the CDR3 is not closed by the conserved phenylalanine or tryptophan, this likely results from a read error. V and J are TRBV7-6 and TRBJ2-1, with 9 bases matching TRBD2. With 4 bases clipped from V and 10 bases from J, the junction kept 11 bases outside the gene matches. The CDR3 extends over 15 amino acids. Germline V gene sequence: CDR1 SGHVS, CDR2 FNYEAQ. Here the CDR3 reads CASSYVAGAVGEQFI. The CDR3 DNA follows: TGTGCCAGCAGCTACGTAGCGGGGGCAGTCGGGGAGCAGTTCATC.

This clonotype has at least ten counts. This sequence joins TRBV12-3 or TRBV12-4 and TRBJ2-7; D gene unclear. The CDR3 is made up of 14 amino acids. The V and J ends lost 3 bases and 5 bases respectively, with 14 bases between them. The CDR3 DNA follows: TGTGCCAGCAGTTTTCGAGTGGCAAGGAACGAGCAGTACTTC. It yields the protein CASSFRVARNEQYF.

V is TRBV7-6 and J is TRBJ1-4; no firm D call. Looked up from germline, CDR1 is SGHVS and CDR2 is FNYEAQ. This CDR3 region has 14 residues. With 0 bases removed from V and 8 bases from J, the gap between germline ends came to 10 bases. CDR3 coding DNA: TGTGCCAGCAGCTTAGCGGCGCTGAGCGAAAAACTGTTTTTT. Its protein product is CASSLAALSEKLFF.

This clonotype was recorded at least ten times. The chain is built from TRBV20-1 and TRBJ1-3; TRBD1 is a possible D gene (6 bases). The CDR3 sequence is 15 residues long. CDR1 and CDR2 from the germline V gene are DFQATT and SNEGSKA (reference sequence). V was pared by 6 bases and J by 3 bases, with 18 bases between. CDR3 amino acids: CSATLGGAFGNTIYF. The CDR3 coding sequence is TGCAGTGCCACCCTGGGGGGGGCTTTTGGAAACACCATATATTTT.

This clonotype was detected many times. The genes are TRBV2 and TRBJ2-2; the D is unclear. Germline V gene sequence: CDR1 SNHLY, CDR2 FYNNEI. V was clipped by 3 bases and J by 4 bases, with 6 bases between them. The CDR3 sequence is 13 residues long. CDR3 coding DNA: TGTGCCAGCAGTGACCATGGCACCGGGGAGCTGTTTTTT. Translation: CASSDHGTGELFF.

The gene calls are TRBV5-1 and TRBJ2-1, with D possibly matching TRBD1 (7 bases). V dropped 0 bases and J dropped 2 bases, with 12 bases sitting between them. Germline CDR1 is SGHRS and CDR2 is YFSETQ. The CDR3 runs 16 residues. In DNA form, the CDR3 reads TGCGCCAGCAGCTTGGCGCGGGACAGTACCTACAATGAGCAGTTCTTC. It codes for CASSLARDSTYNEQFF.

This clonotype has a handful of counts. The chain is built from TRBV12-3 or TRBV12-4 and TRBJ1-5; 10 nucleotides align to TRBD1. V lost 6 bases, J lost 1 base, and 9 bases stayed unmatched. This CDR3 region has 17 residues. The CDR3 DNA reads TGTGCCAGCAGCCAAACCCGGGACAGGGGAAGCAATCAGCCCCAGCATTTT. Translation: CASSQTRDRGSNQPQHF.

The sample holds a few counts of this clonotype. The V call is TRBV11-2, the J call TRBJ1-3; D is unclear. This CDR3 has 14 amino acids. Trimming removed 5 bases from V and 1 base from J, with 9 bases in between. Germline CDR1 SGHAT, CDR2 FQNNGV. In DNA form, the CDR3 reads TGTGCCAGCAGCATAGCCAGATCTGGAAACACCATATATTTT. Its protein product is CASSIARSGNTIYF.

The V gene is TRBV7-8, the J gene TRBJ2-7; perhaps TRBD1 as D (5 bases). There are 12 residues in the CDR3. V lost 4 bases and J lost 6, with 10 bases in between. CDR1 and CDR2 (germline): SGHVS, FQNEAQ. The CDR3 here is CASSSEGVEQYV. DNA for the CDR3: TGTGCCAGCAGCTCCGAAGGGGTCGAGCAGTACGTC.

This clonotype was recorded at least ten times. The chain joins TRBV20-1 to TRBJ1-4, with no clear D. CDR3 length: 14 residues. CDR1 and CDR2 (germline): DFQATT, SNEGSKA (reference sequence). The V end lost 6 bases, the J end lost 3 bases, and 14 bases lay between the germline ends. CDR3 in amino acids: CSANDRKANEKLFF. The CDR3 region has the DNA TGCAGTGCCAACGACCGTAAGGCTAATGAAAAACTGTTTTTT.

This clonotype occurred a few times. This sequence joins TRBV1 and TRBJ2-3. TRBV1 is a pseudogene segment. The CDR3 runs to 15 residues. The CDR3 DNA reads as TGCACCAGCAGCCATGAAGAAGGTCCCACAGATACGCAGTATTTT. Translating gives CTSSHEEGPTDTQYF.

This clonotype was recorded many times. This chain uses TRBV7-8 with TRBJ1-2; 7 nucleotides align to TRBD1. This CDR3 contains 17 residues. CDR1 is SGHVS and CDR2 is FQNEAQ in the germline V gene. V lost 2 bases, J lost 4 bases, and 13 bases stayed unmatched. The CDR3 DNA reads TGTGCCAGCAGCTTAATGACAGGGATCTCCGCAAGCTATGGCTACACCTTC. Its protein is CASSLMTGISASYGYTF.

This clonotype was seen many times. The gene calls are TRBV16 and TRBJ2-7; D call uncertain. V was trimmed by 4 bases and J by 4 bases, leaving 14 bases between them. The CDR3 loop spans 14 amino acids. Germline CDR1 and CDR2: KGHSY and FQNENV. In DNA form, the CDR3 reads TGTGCCAGCAGCCTCCGCCCCAGGTTGTACGAGCAGTACTTC. This sequence encodes CASSLRPRLYEQYF.

Notes on this clonotype: Germline and junction disagree at one end, which may indicate a read error. The V gene is TRBV12-3 or TRBV12-4, the J gene TRBJ2-1; 7 bases fit TRBD1. The CDR3 length is 13 residues. This CDR3 reads CASSFVQGNGQFF. The CDR3 nucleotides are TGTGCCAGCAGTTTTGTACAGGGGAATGGGCAGTTCTTC.

The table lists this clonotype with many counts. The V gene is TRBV5-1, the J gene TRBJ2-3; TRBD1 matches 8 bases. The CDR3 spans 15 residues. J gave up 9 bases and V 0 bases, and 9 bases lay outside the gene matches. Germline values: CDR1 SGHRS, CDR2 YFSETQ. The CDR3 DNA reads TGCGCCAGCAGCTTGGCCGACAGGGGAGTCGACACGCAGTATTTT. Translated: CASSLADRGVDTQYF. The full variable domain, rest sourced from reference TRBV5-1 and TRBJ2-3, is KAGVTQTPRYLIKTRGQQVTLSCSPISGHRSVSWYQQTPGQGLQFLFEYFSETQRNKGNFPGRFSGRQFSNSRSEMNVSTLELGDSALYLCASSLADRGVDTQYFGPGTRLTVL.